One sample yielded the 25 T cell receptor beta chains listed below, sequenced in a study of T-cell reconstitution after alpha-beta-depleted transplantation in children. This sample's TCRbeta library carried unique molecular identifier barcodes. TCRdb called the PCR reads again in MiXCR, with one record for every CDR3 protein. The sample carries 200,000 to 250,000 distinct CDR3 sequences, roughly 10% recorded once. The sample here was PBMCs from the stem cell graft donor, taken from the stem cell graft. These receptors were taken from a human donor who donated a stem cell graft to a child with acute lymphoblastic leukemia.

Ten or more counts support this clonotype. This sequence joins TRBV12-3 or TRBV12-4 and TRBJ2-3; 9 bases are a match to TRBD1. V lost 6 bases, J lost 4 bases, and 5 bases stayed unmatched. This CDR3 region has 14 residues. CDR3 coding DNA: TGTGCCAGCAGGCCCGGGACAGGGTCAGATACGCAGTATTTT. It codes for CASRPGTGSDTQYF.

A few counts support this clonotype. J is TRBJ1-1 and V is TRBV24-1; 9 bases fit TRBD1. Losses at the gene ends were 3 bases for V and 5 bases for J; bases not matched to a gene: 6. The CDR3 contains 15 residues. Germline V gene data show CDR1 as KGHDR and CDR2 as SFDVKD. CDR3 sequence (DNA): TGTGCCACCAGTGATCCCGGACAGGGGAGGACTGAAGCTTTCTTT. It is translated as CATSDPGQGRTEAFF.

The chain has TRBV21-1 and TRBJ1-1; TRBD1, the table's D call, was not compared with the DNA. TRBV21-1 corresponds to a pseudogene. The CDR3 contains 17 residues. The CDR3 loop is CASSYWGRGGINTEAFF. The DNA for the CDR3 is TGTGCCAGCAGCTACTGGGGCAGGGGGGGGATCAACACTGAAGCTTTCTTT.

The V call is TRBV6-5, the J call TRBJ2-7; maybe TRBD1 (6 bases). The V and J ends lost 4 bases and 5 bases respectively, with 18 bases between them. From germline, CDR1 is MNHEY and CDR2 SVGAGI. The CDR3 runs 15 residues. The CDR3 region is CASSLEGVSIDEQYF. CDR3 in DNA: TGTGCCAGCAGTTTAGAGGGGGTGTCGATCGACGAGCAGTACTTC.

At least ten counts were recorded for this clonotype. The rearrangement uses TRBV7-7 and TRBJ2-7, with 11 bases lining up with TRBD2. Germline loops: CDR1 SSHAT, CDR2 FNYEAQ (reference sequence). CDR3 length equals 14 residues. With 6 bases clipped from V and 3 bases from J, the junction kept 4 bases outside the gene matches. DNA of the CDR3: TGTGCCAGCAGTTCCACTAGCGGGAGCTACGAGCAGTACTTC. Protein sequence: CASSSTSGSYEQYF.

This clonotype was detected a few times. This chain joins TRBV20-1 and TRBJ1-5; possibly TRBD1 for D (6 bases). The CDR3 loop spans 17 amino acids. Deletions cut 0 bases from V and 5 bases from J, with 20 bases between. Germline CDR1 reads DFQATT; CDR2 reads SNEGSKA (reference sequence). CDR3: CSARDFGRGRGYQPQHF. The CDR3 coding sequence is TGCAGTGCTAGAGATTTCGGGAGGGGGAGGGGGTATCAGCCCCAGCATTTT.

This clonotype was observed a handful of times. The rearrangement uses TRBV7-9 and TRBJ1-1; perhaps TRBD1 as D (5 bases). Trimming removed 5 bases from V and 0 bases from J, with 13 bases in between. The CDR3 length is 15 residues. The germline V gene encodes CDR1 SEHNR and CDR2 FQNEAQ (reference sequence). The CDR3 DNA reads TGTGCCAGCAGCCCCCCGGGGGGAATGAACACTGAAGCTTTCTTT. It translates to CASSPPGGMNTEAFF.

In nucleotides, the CDR3 is TGTGCCAGCAGACCAAATAATCAGCCCCAGCATTTT. Translation gives CASRPNNQPQHF. V is TRBV6-1 and J is TRBJ1-5, with D unresolved. The CDR3 sequence is 12 residues long. Germline CDR1 reads MNHNS; CDR2 reads SASEGT. V was shortened by 6 bases and J by 4 bases, with 7 bases between the two germline ends.

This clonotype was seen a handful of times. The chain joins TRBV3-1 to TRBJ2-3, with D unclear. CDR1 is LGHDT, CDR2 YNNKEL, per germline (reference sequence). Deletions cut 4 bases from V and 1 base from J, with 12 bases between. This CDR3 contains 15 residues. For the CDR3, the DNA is TGTGCCAGCAGCCCCTTTCGTGGGGGCACAGATACGCAGTATTTT. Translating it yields CASSPFRGGTDTQYF.

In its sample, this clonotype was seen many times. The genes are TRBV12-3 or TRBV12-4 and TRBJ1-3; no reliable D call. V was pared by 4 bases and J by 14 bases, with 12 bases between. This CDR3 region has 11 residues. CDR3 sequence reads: CASSSGPTVYF. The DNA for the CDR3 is TGTGCCAGCAGTTCGGGCCCTACGGTATATTTT.

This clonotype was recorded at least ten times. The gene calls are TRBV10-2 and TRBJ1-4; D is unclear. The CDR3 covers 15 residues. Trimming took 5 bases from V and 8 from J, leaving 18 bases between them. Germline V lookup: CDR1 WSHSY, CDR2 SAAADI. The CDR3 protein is CASSPGVQSWEKLFF. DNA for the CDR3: TGCGCCAGCAGTCCAGGAGTCCAATCTTGGGAAAAACTGTTTTTT.

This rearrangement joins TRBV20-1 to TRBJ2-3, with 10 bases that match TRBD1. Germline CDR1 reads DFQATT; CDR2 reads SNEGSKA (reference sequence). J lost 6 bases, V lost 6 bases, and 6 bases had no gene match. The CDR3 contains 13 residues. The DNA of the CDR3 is TGCAGTGCCCCGACAGGGGGCAGGGATACGCAGTATTTT. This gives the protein CSAPTGGRDTQYF.

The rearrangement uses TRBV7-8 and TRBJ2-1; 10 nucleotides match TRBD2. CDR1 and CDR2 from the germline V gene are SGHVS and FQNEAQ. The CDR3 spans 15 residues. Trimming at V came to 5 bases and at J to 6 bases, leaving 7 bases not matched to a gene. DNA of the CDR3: TGTGCCAGCAGCGCGTCCGGGACTAGCGCCAATGAGCAGTTCTTC. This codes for CASSASGTSANEQFF.

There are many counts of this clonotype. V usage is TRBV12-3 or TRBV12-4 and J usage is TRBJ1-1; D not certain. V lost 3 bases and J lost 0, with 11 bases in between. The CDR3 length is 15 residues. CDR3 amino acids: CASSLFAMMNTEAFF. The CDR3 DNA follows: TGTGCCAGCAGTTTGTTCGCGATGATGAACACTGAAGCTTTCTTT.

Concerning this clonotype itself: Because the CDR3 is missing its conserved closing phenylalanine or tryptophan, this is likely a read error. The CDR3 region has the DNA TGCGCCAGCAGCCTGGCAGGGGAGACCTATAATTCACCCCTCCACGTT. This encodes CASSLAGETYNSPLHV. This chain joins TRBV4-1 and TRBJ1-6, with a weak D call TRBD1 (6 bases). V lost 4 bases, J lost 2 bases, and 12 bases lay in between. Looked up from germline, CDR1 is MGHRA and CDR2 is YSYEKL. This CDR3 comprises 16 residues.

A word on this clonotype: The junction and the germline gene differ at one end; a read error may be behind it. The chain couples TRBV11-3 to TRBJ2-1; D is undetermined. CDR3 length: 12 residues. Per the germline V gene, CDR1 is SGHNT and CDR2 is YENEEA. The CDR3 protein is CASSVEPSEQFF. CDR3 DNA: TGTGCCAGCAGCGTAGAACCGAGTGAGCAGTTCTTC.

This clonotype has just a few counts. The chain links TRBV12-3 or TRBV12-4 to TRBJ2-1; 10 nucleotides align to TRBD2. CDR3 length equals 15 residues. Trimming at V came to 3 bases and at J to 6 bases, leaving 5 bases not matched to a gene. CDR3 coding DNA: TGTGCCAGCAGTTTCGAAGCGGGGGGGCGCAATGAGCAGTTCTTC. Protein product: CASSFEAGGRNEQFF.

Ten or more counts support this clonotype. The CDR3 DNA reads as TGTGCCAGCAGCCCGACAGGAAACTTCTATGGCTACACCTTC. Protein sequence: CASSPTGNFYGYTF. This chain connects TRBV5-4 to TRBJ1-2, with a weak D call TRBD1 (6 bases). Germline V gene sequence: CDR1 SGHNT, CDR2 YYREEE (reference sequence). V lost 4 bases to trimming and J lost 4 bases, with 14 bases between them. The CDR3 runs 14 residues. The complete variable domain, with remaining parts taken from reference TRBV5-4 and TRBJ1-2, reads ETGVTQSPTHLIKTRGQQVTLRCSSQSGHNTVSWYQQALGQGPQFIFQYYREEENGRGNFPPRFSGLQFPNYSSELNVNALELDDSALYLCASSPTGNFYGYTFGSGTRLTVV.

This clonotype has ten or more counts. This chain's CDR3 is CASRRGDQTGELFF. In nucleotides, the CDR3 is TGTGCCAGCAGGCGGGGGGATCAGACCGGGGAGCTGTTTTTT. The chain joins TRBV7-9 to TRBJ2-2, with 8 bases matching TRBD2. This CDR3 region has 14 residues. Germline V lookup: CDR1 SEHNR, CDR2 FQNEAQ (reference sequence). V lost 6 bases and J lost 5; bases outside the gene matches: 5.

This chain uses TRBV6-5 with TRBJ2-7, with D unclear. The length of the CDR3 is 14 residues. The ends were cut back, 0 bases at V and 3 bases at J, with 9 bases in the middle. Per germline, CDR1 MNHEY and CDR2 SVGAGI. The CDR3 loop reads CASSYSVSFYEQYF. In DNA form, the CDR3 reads TGTGCCAGCAGTTACTCGGTCAGTTTCTACGAGCAGTACTTC.

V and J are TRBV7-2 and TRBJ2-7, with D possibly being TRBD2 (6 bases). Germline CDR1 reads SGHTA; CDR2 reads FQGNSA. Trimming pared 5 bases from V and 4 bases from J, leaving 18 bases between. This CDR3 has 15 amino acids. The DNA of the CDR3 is TGTGCCAGCAGCCCTCCGGGACTCACGAGATACGAGCAGTACTTC. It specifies CASSPPGLTRYEQYF.

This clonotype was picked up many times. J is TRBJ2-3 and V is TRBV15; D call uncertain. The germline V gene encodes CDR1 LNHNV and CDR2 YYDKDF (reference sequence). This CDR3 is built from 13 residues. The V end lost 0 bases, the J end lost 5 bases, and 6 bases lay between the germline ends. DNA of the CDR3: TGTGCCACCAGCAGAGATATACAAGATACGCAGTATTTT. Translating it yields CATSRDIQDTQYF.

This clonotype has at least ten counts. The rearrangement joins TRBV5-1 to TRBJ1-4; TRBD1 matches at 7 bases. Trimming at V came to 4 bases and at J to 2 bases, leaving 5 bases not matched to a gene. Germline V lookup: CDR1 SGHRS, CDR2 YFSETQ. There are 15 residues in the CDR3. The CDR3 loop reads CASSVQGVTNEKLFF. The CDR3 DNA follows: TGCGCCAGCAGCGTCCAGGGGGTGACTAATGAAAAACTGTTTTTT.

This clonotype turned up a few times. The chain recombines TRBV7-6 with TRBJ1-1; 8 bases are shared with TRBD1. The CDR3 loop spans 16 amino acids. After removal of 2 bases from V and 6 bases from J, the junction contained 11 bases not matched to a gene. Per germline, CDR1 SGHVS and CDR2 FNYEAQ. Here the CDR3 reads CASSLPQDREDPEAFF. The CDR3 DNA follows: TGTGCCAGCAGCTTACCTCAGGACAGGGAGGACCCTGAAGCTTTCTTT.

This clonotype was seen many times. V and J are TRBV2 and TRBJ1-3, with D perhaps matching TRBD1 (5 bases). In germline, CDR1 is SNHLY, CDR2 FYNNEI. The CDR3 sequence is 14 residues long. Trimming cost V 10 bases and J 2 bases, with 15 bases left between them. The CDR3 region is CATPGGGTGNTIYF. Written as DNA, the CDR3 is TGTGCCACCCCAGGCGGGGGAACTGGAAACACCATATATTTT.